This T cell receptor beta chain was documented in a study of radiation and T cells in renal cell carcinoma (dated by TCRdb to about 2020). Looking at the study overall: The samples were drawn from a clinical trial, where primary renal cell carcinomas were treated with 15 Gy of stereotactic body radiation therapy and then removed by nephrectomy 4 weeks afterward. In the 45 to 65 samples combined, some 4,000,000 unique CDR3 nucleotide sequences were found, encoding approximately 2,900,000 unique CDR3 amino acid sequences. In total, about 50 samples underwent TCR beta sequencing: some 25 tumors plus 27 peripheral blood samples.

TCR beta libraries were generated from genomic DNA with the immunoSEQ kit, following the manufacturer's recommendations. To prepare the libraries, a first multiplex PCR with proprietary primers was run, followed by a second PCR that added unique barcodes, and a bead cleanup was done after each round. A kit-provided positive control reaction and a negative control reaction were included in every sample batch. The final libraries were assessed on an Agilent 4200 TapeStation D1000 ScreenTape, pooled by volume, and quantified by qPCR. An Illumina NextSeq500 fitted with a MidOutput 150-cycle cartridge performed the sequencing, running 156 Read1 cycles and 15 Index1 cycles with the kit's custom primers. The pooled library was loaded at about 0.98 pM, with a 20% PhiX control spiked in. Turning to the authors' computational methods: Vendor-processed data were analyzed in R, and a clonotype was defined as all T cells sharing the same CDR3 nucleotide sequence. In the clone abundance analyses, frequencies were normalized to the 10,000 most abundant clones in each sample. Public T cell clones, which averaged fewer than five per sample, were removed prior to analysis. An abundance difference of at least 32-fold between compartments was the criterion for calling clonotypes tumor-enriched or baseline blood-enriched. A beta-binomial differential abundance model was applied to find clonotypes that expanded or contracted between blood time points. Tumor-blood repertoire similarity was measured with the Baroni-Urbani and Buser coefficient, and group comparisons used two-tailed Wilcoxon tests in R. Here the immuneACCESS table is served through TCRdb, limited to in-frame sequences with V and J called. Missing clones are a known gap in these copies; in checked studies unresolved V genes cover under half, and the rest lacks a known reason. The V and J calls and clone size are taken from that table; D and trimming were inferred from the DNA. This sample comprises about 130,000 clones, around 89% of them detected only once. Clones ranked in the top ten supply 5.5% to 6.5% of the sample.

According to the study, the label for this sample's time point signals: blood 2 weeks post-SBRT. According to the study, the label for this sample's treatment or condition signals: 15 Gy SBRT to primary tumor, nephrectomy 4 weeks later. To track tumor-enriched clonotypes, serial peripheral blood was sampled from radiation-treated patients at baseline and at 2 weeks and 4 weeks after SBRT. Renal cell carcinoma with clear cell pathology was present in all patients. Genomic DNA for TCR sequencing was prepared using the QIAamp DNA Blood Mini Kit (Qiagen). The analyses included just those samples that passed every quality control check. CDR1 SGHTA and CDR2 FQGNSA were looked up in the germline V gene. The CDR3 contains 13 residues, cysteine and phenylalanine counted. Only CDR3 DNA is held: 39 bases, read in frame from base 1. Trimming leaves V shorter by 3 bases and J shorter by 3 bases, with the junction holding 2 bases beyond the gene matches.

As regards this clone: Its antigen remains undetermined. Base qualities are not recorded, but no much larger clone differs from it by a single base.

Here is what the overall study found, with its caveats: In blood, the top tumor clonotypes increased between baseline and 2 weeks post-radiation and then shrank by 4 weeks, which suggests that tumor-resident clones expanded only transiently. Dynamics of the blood repertoire were not tracked past 4 weeks after treatment. With a single-armed trial design, the study had no way to address how radiation dose or scheduling affects the TCR repertoire. Because no pretreatment tumor biopsies were available, whether clonotypes were present in the tumor at baseline could not be determined.

The sample in question was blood, obtained from a patient whose treatment included radiotherapy and nephrectomy. The chain links TRBV7-2 with TRBJ2-7; 7 bases in the junction line up with TRBD1. The sequence was obtained from a woman aged 70 to 79 with renal cell carcinoma. The CDR3 corresponds to CASSLGQYYEQYF. The nucleotide sequence reads TGTGCCAGCAGCTTGGGACAGTACTACGAGCAGTACTTC.